The 18 T cell receptor beta chains below come from one sample, sequenced in a study of blood T cell repertoires in COVID-19. Some clones are missing from TCRdb's copy, which holds only in-frame ones; the method was immunoSEQ multiplex PCR. Here the sample spans about 15,000 clones, roughly 72% being singletons. The specimen was peripheral blood. The receptor source for this set is a man aged 70 or older with acute or convalescent COVID-19.

The chain carries TRBV6-5 and TRBJ1-1; no clear D. V dropped 9 bases and J dropped 0 bases, with 14 bases sitting between them. The CDR3 has 14 residues. CDR1 MNHEY and CDR2 SVGAGI come from the germline V gene. CDR3 protein: CASPSNTLNTEAFF. The DNA of the CDR3 is TGTGCCAGTCCTTCAAACACCCTGAACACTGAAGCTTTCTTT.

CDR3 protein: CASSPRSGGLTEAFF. The CDR3 region has the DNA TGTGCCAGCAGCCCTAGGTCAGGGGGCTTGACTGAAGCTTTCTTT. The chain couples TRBV7-9 to TRBJ1-1; 8 bases fit TRBD1. In germline, CDR1 is SEHNR, CDR2 FQNEAQ (reference sequence). With 5 bases clipped from V and 5 bases from J, the junction kept 10 bases outside the gene matches. The CDR3 extends over 15 amino acids.

This clone was seen a handful of times. The chain carries TRBV30 and TRBJ1-2, with 10 positions matching TRBD1. Germline loops: CDR1 GTSNPN, CDR2 SVGIG (reference sequence). The CDR3 has 14 amino acids. V shed 6 bases and J 3 bases; nucleotides not matched to a gene: 7. CDR3 region: CACTPGQGYYGYTF. The CDR3 DNA reads TGTGCCTGCACACCGGGACAGGGGTACTATGGCTACACCTTC.

V and J are TRBV6-2 or TRBV6-3 and TRBJ1-5; 10 bases are a match to TRBD1. In germline, CDR1 is MNHEY, CDR2 SVGEGT. With 5 bases clipped from V and 1 base from J, the junction kept 8 bases outside the gene matches. CDR3 size: 17 residues. This chain's CDR3 is CASSRLGTGESNQPQHF. The CDR3 DNA is TGTGCCAGCAGTCGCCTCGGGACAGGGGAAAGCAATCAGCCCCAGCATTTT.

J is TRBJ1-6 and V is TRBV24-1; 7 bases are shared with TRBD1. Losses at the gene ends were 6 bases for V and 5 bases for J; bases not matched to a gene: 9. Germline V CDR1 and CDR2: KGHDR, SFDVKD. The CDR3 is 16 amino acids. The CDR3 is CATSKHGTDHNSPLHF. The CDR3 DNA reads as TGTGCCACCAGTAAGCACGGGACAGACCATAATTCACCCCTCCACTTT.

V is TRBV30 and J is TRBJ1-5; D is possibly TRBD1 (5 bases). V was cut by 5 bases and J by 2 bases, with 16 bases left in between. CDR3 length: 15 amino acids. Germline-derived CDR1 and CDR2 are GTSNPN and SVGIG (reference sequence). The DNA of the CDR3 is TGTGCCTGGGCTGAACCAGGGAGGCGCAATCAGCCCCAGCATTTT. Protein: CAWAEPGRRNQPQHF.

This chain connects TRBV7-2 to TRBJ2-7; TRBD2 aligns across 7 bases. V shed 7 bases and J 2 bases; nucleotides not matched to a gene: 11. Germline assignment: CDR1 SGHTA and CDR2 FQGNSA. CDR3 length: 15 residues. The CDR3 DNA follows: TGTGCCAGCACACCCCGTGGGGGGGAGGCCTACGAGCAGTACTTC. Protein sequence: CASTPRGGEAYEQYF.

The chain employs TRBV9 and TRBJ1-2; 7 nucleotides line up with TRBD1. The ends lost 3 bases at V and 8 bases at J; junction bases unmatched: 7. CDR1 and CDR2 from the germline V gene are SGDLS and YYNGEE. The CDR3 runs 13 residues. CDR3 amino acids: CASSEDRLGGYTF. CDR3 nucleotides: TGTGCCAGCAGCGAGGACAGGCTAGGGGGCTACACCTTC.

This clone was picked up one time. The CDR3 region has the DNA TGTGCCAGCAGCCGTCGGGGGGATGCCGGGGAGCTGTTTTTT. Translating gives CASSRRGDAGELFF. V is TRBV3-1 (or the pseudogene TRBV3-2) and J is TRBJ2-2; 7 positions agree with TRBD2. Germline values: CDR1 LGHDT, CDR2 YNNKEL (reference sequence). V was pared by 4 bases and J by 6 bases, with 5 bases of the junction left unmatched. This CDR3 is built from 14 residues.

The rearrangement uses TRBV7-2 and TRBJ2-2; a possible D gene is TRBD1 (6 bases). The V gene lost 5 bases and the J gene lost 0 bases, with 13 bases spanning the gap. CDR1 is SGHTA and CDR2 is FQGNSA in the germline V gene. The CDR3 is 16 amino acids. CDR3 region: CASSRARTANTGELFF. Written as DNA, the CDR3 is TGTGCCAGCAGCCGGGCCCGGACAGCGAACACCGGGGAGCTGTTTTTT.

The V call is TRBV19, the J call TRBJ2-1; 7 bases are a match to TRBD1. Germline V gene sequence: CDR1 LNHDA, CDR2 SQIVND (reference sequence). This CDR3 has 15 residues. Trimming at V came to 6 bases and at J to 0 bases, leaving 5 bases not matched to a gene. This chain's CDR3 is CASSADRSSYNEQFF. CDR3 DNA: TGTGCCAGTAGCGCGGACAGGAGCTCCTACAATGAGCAGTTCTTC.

This chain joins TRBV4-3 and TRBJ2-5; D is ambiguous. CDR3 length: 13 residues. Trimming cost V 1 base and J 3 bases, with 6 bases left between them. In germline, CDR1 is LGHNA, CDR2 YSLEER. The CDR3: CASSQGLKETQYF. The DNA for the CDR3 is TGCGCCAGCAGCCAAGGACTTAAAGAGACCCAGTACTTC.

The chain carries TRBV20-1 and TRBJ2-5; D gene unclear. Trimming cost V 3 bases and J 3 bases, with 11 bases left between them. The germline CDR1 and CDR2 sequences are DFQATT and SNEGSKA (reference sequence). The CDR3 has 13 residues. The CDR3: CSASSTLKETQYF. CDR3 nucleotide sequence: TGCAGTGCTAGTTCTACCTTAAAAGAGACCCAGTACTTC.

This chain's CDR3 is CATSDFTANYGYTF. The CDR3 coding sequence is TGTGCCACCAGTGATTTTACAGCTAACTATGGCTACACCTTC. This chain links TRBV24-1 with TRBJ1-2; D not resolved. Germline CDR1 KGHDR, CDR2 SFDVKD. The CDR3 sequence is 14 residues long. V was clipped by 1 base and J by 0 bases, with 5 bases between them.

Here the CDR3 DNA reads TGTGCCAGCAGCACGACAGGGCTAGGGGCTAACTATGGCTACACCTTC. Protein sequence: CASSTTGLGANYGYTF. The rearrangement uses TRBV9 and TRBJ1-2; 7 positions agree with TRBD1. The CDR3 consists of 16 residues. Germline assignment: CDR1 SGDLS and CDR2 YYNGEE. V gave up 4 bases and J gave up 0 bases; unmatched junction bases: 9. Together with reference TRBV9 and TRBJ1-2, the CDR3 gives the full variable domain: DSGVTQTPKHLITATGQRVTLRCSPRSGDLSVYWYQQSLDQGLQFLIQYYNGEERAKGNILERFSAQQFPDLHSELNLSSLELGDSALYFCASSTTGLGANYGYTFGSGTRLTVV.

The chain carries TRBV28 and TRBJ1-1; no clear D gene. The germline V and J ends were trimmed by 4 bases and 4 bases, with 4 bases remaining between them. CDR1 and CDR2 (germline): MDHEN, SYDVKM. The length of the CDR3 is 11 residues. The CDR3 bases are TGTGCCAGCAGTTGGAGCACTGAAGCTTTCTTT. Amino acid sequence: CASSWSTEAFF. The entire variable domain, with the rest obtained from reference TRBV28 and TRBJ1-1, is as follows: DVKVTQSSRYLVKRTGEKVFLECVQDMDHENMFWYRQDPGLGLRLIYFSYDVKMKEKGDIPEGYSVSREKKERFSLILESASTNQTSMYLCASSWSTEAFFGQGTRLTVV.

The rearrangement uses TRBV6-5 and TRBJ1-6, with D maybe TRBD1 (6 bases). Germline CDR1 reads MNHEY; CDR2 reads SVGAGI. Trimming removed 0 bases at V and 7 bases at J, with 7 bases between. The CDR3 extends over 14 amino acids. In DNA form, the CDR3 reads TGTGCCAGCAGTTACTCGCAGGGGAATTCACCCCTCCACTTT. As protein: CASSYSQGNSPLHF.

This chain uses TRBV4-3 with TRBJ1-5; 7 positions match TRBD1. Germline V gene sequence: CDR1 LGHNA, CDR2 YSLEER. V lost 6 bases, J lost 2 bases, and 4 bases stayed unmatched. The CDR3 consists of 14 residues. The CDR3 region has the DNA TGCGCCAGCAGTGACGGACAGGGCAATCAGCCCCAGCATTTT. Protein product: CASSDGQGNQPQHF.